Listed below are T cell receptor beta chains from one sample, sequenced in a study of blood T cell repertoires in COVID-19. The assay was immunoSEQ multiplex PCR, and TCRdb's table has in-frame clones only and misses some. The table includes around 29,000 clones, over 75% detected once. The material sequenced was peripheral blood. The receptors here all came from a woman of 80 years or more with COVID-19, enrolled during active disease. Both conserved end residues are part of each CDR3. Fields, in order: clone size, J gene, V gene, D gene, CDR3 DNA, CDR3 protein. The D gene is left open where the match is weak. The size entry is marked missing in some rows and otherwise reads once, few, many or a size class.

>.|TRBJ2-3|TRBV5-1|TRBD1
TGCGCCAGCAGCTCCGGGGGACAGGCCCTTGGCACAGATACGCAGTATTTT
CASSSGGQALGTDTQYF
>.|TRBJ1-2|TRBV14|.
TGTGCCAGCAGCCAAGAAGGAGGACGGGGGTACTATGGCTACACCTTC
CASSQEGGRGYYGYTF
>.|TRBJ1-1|TRBV5-1|TRBD1
TGCGCCAGCAGCCTCCGGGACAGGGGAGGATCTGAAGCTTTCTTT
CASSLRDRGGSEAFF
>.|TRBJ1-3|TRBV4-2|TRBD1
TGTGCCAGCAGCCAGTTACTGACCGGGACAGGGGGTAACTCTGGAAACACCATATATTTT
CASSQLLTGTGGNSGNTIYF
>.|TRBJ2-3|TRBV30|TRBD2
TGTGCCTGGAGTGTCTTAGCGGGGGGCCCTGGTACGCAGTATTTT
CAWSVLAGGPGTQYF
>.|TRBJ2-3|TRBV4-1|TRBD1
TGCGCCAGCAGCCCGACAGGGCTGAGCACAGATACGCAGTATTTT
CASSPTGLSTDTQYF
>.|TRBJ2-7|TRBV5-4|.
TGTGCCAGCAGCTTGGAACAGGCCGCCAACGAGCAGTACTTC
CASSLEQAANEQYF
>.|TRBJ2-7|TRBV11-3|.
TGTGCCAGCAGCTCTGGACAGACCTACGAGCAGTACTTC
CASSSGQTYEQYF
>.|TRBJ2-6|TRBV2|.
TGTGCCAGCAGTGAACCGGGGGTGATTTCCAACGTCCTGACTTTC
CASSEPGVISNVLTF
>.|TRBJ2-2|TRBV7-8|TRBD2
TGTGCCAGCAGGGGACTAGCAGGCGGGGAGCTGTTTTTT
CASRGLAGGELFF
>.|TRBJ1-5|TRBV12-3/TRBV12-4|.
TGTGCCAGCAGCGCAACAGGGTCGTATCCCCAGCATTTT
CASSATGSYPQHF
>few|TRBJ2-7|TRBV7-2|.
TGTGCCAGCAGCTTAGGACTAGCCTACGAGCAGTACTTC
CASSLGLAYEQYF
>.|TRBJ2-7|TRBV18|.
TGTGCCAGCTCGCCGGGAACAGGGAACTACGAGCAGTACTTC
CASSPGTGNYEQYF
>few|TRBJ1-5|TRBV2|.
TGTGCCAGCGGCCGGGACACCTCCAATCAGCCCCAGCATTTT
CASGRDTSNQPQHF
>.|TRBJ1-2|TRBV7-9|TRBD1
TGTGCCAGCAGCCCTACCTGGACAGGGGGCTACACCTTC
CASSPTWTGGYTF
>once|TRBJ2-2|TRBV18|TRBD2
TGTGCCAGCTCTCCAATGCCCTCGAGCGGGGGATCAACCGGGGAGCTGTTTTTT
CASSPMPSSGGSTGELFF
>.|TRBJ1-4|TRBV3-1/TRBV3-2|.
TGTGCCAGCAGCCAAGAGGGAGGGGGTAATGAAAAACTGTTTTTT
CASSQEGGGNEKLFF
>.|TRBJ2-5|TRBV7-8|.
TGTGCCAGCAGCCGTAACGGGGGAGGAGGGCAAGAGACCCAGTACTTC
CASSRNGGGGQETQYF
>.|TRBJ2-3|TRBV6-6|TRBD2
TGTGCCAGCAGTCAACTCGGGACTAGCGGAGACACAGATACGCAGTATTTT
CASSQLGTSGDTDTQYF
>.|TRBJ2-2|TRBV9|.
TGTGCCAGCAGCGTGGGAGACACCGGGGAGCTGTTTTTT
CASSVGDTGELFF
>.|TRBJ1-1|TRBV5-1|.
TGCGCCAGCAGCTCTCAGGGAGGGGTTGTGGAGGGGACTGAAGCTTTCTTT
CASSSQGGVVEGTEAFF
>.|TRBJ2-1|TRBV30|TRBD1
TGTGCCTGGAATCGCTCCCCGTCGGGACAGGTTAACAATGAGCAGTTCTTC
CAWNRSPSGQVNNEQFF
>.|TRBJ1-2|TRBV7-2|.
TGTGCCGTCCCTGGGACACCCTCCCCAGACTATGGCTACACCTTC
CAVPGTPSPDYGYTF
>once|TRBJ2-2|TRBV6-5|.
TGTGCCAGCAGTCAGGACAAACGGAACACCGGGGAGCTGTTTTTT
CASSQDKRNTGELFF
>.|TRBJ1-1|TRBV6-4|TRBD1
TGTGCCAGCAGCGGACAGGGGGATGGAGAAGCTTTCTTT
CASSGQGDGEAFF
>once|TRBJ2-2|TRBV2|TRBD1
TGTGCCAGTGGAGACAGGGTGGGGACCGGGGAGCTGTTTTTT
CASGDRVGTGELFF
>.|TRBJ2-2|TRBV14|TRBD2
TGTGCCAGCAGCCCAGCGGGACTTCTGACCGGGGAGCTGTTTTTT
CASSPAGLLTGELFF
>.|TRBJ1-3|TRBV5-4|.
TGTGCCAGCAGCCTTACCTCTTTCGGGACTTACGGAAACACCATATATTTT
CASSLTSFGTYGNTIYF
>.|TRBJ2-3|TRBV19|TRBD2
TGTGCCAGTAGTATCCCTAGCGGGGGGAATACCCTACAGTATTTT
CASSIPSGGNTLQYF
>.|TRBJ2-1|TRBV6-5|TRBD2
TGTGCCAGCATTAGCGGGGGGTCCGGCTACAATGAGCAGTTCTTC
CASISGGSGYNEQFF
>.|TRBJ1-5|TRBV7-2|TRBD1
TGTGCCAGCAGCTTGACAGGGGCCCATAGCAATCAGCCCCAGCATTTT
CASSLTGAHSNQPQHF
>.|TRBJ2-2|TRBV6-5|.
TGTGCCAGCAGCCCCATGGCTGGCTTCCGGGAGCTGTTTTTT
CASSPMAGFRELFF
>.|TRBJ2-1|TRBV10-3|TRBD2
TGTGCCAGCTCACTAGCGGGGGGATGGGACAATGAGCAGTTCTTC
CASSLAGGWDNEQFF
>.|TRBJ2-1|TRBV5-1|.
TGCGCCAGCAGCTTCCCGGGGTCCTACAATGAGCAGTTCTTC
CASSFPGSYNEQFF
>few|TRBJ2-7|TRBV18|TRBD2
TGTGCCAGCTCACCACCGTTACAGCGGGGGGCCTACGAGCAGTACTTC
CASSPPLQRGAYEQYF
>.|TRBJ2-6|TRBV15|TRBD1
TGTGCCACCAGCAGACAGGGGGCCAACTCTGGGGCCAACGTCCTGACTTTC
CATSRQGANSGANVLTF
>.|TRBJ1-5|TRBV2|.
TGTGCCAGCACCCAGGAAGCGGGGGGCAATCAGCCCCAGCATTTT
CASTQEAGGNQPQHF
>.|TRBJ2-7|TRBV6-5|.
TGTGCCAGCAGGCTCAACAGGGAGGGGACCTACGAGCAGTACTTC
CASRLNREGTYEQYF
>once|TRBJ1-5|TRBV30|TRBD1
TGTGCCTGGAGGCAGGGGGCGGATTACAATCAGCCCCAGCATTTT
CAWRQGADYNQPQHF
>.|TRBJ1-2|TRBV30|TRBD1
TGTGCCTTGGGACAGGGCCCCGGCTACACCTTC
CALGQGPGYTF
>.|TRBJ1-5|TRBV27|TRBD1
TGTGCCAGCCGAAAGACAGGGTTGGAGCCCCAGCATTTT
CASRKTGLEPQHF
>.|TRBJ1-1|TRBV7-7|.
TGTGCCAGCAGCGCATCAGTGAACACTGAAGCTTTCTTT
CASSASVNTEAFF
>.|TRBJ1-1|TRBV21-1|.
TGTGCCAGCCACGAGGACATTTTCATGAACACTGAAGCTTTCTTT
CASHEDIFMNTEAFF
>.|TRBJ2-3|TRBV5-1|TRBD1
TGCGCCAGCAGCTCCCCGACAGGGGACACAGATACGCAGTATTTT
CASSSPTGDTDTQYF
>.|TRBJ2-6|TRBV5-1|.
TGCGCCAGCAGCACCCAGGACAGCTCTGGGGCCAACGTCCTGACTTTC
CASSTQDSSGANVLTF
>.|TRBJ1-6|TRBV4-1|TRBD1
TGCGCCAGCAGCCATACAGGGGACGGTTCACCCCTCCACTTT
CASSHTGDGSPLHF
>.|TRBJ2-5|TRBV3-1/TRBV3-2|.
TGTGCCAGCAGCGTAACCGGACAGCTCCGGGAGACCCAGTACTTC
CASSVTGQLRETQYF
>.|TRBJ1-3|TRBV19|TRBD1
TGTGCCAGTATGGGGACAGTTGGAAACACCATATATTTT
CASMGTVGNTIYF
>.|TRBJ2-3|TRBV19|TRBD2
TGTGCCAGTAGTGGGCGGGGGAGACGAACATCAGATACGCAGTATTTT
CASSGRGRRTSDTQYF
>.|TRBJ2-1|TRBV5-1|TRBD2
TGCGCCAGCAGCCTACAAATACCGGGGGGGCCAGGGTACAATGAGCAGTTCTTC
CASSLQIPGGPGYNEQFF
>.|TRBJ2-7|TRBV19|.
TGTGCCAGTAGTATGGGGTTTGGACAGACCTACGAGCAGTACTTC
CASSMGFGQTYEQYF
>.|TRBJ1-1|TRBV5-1|.
TGCGCCAGCAGCTCTGGGGCTAGTTCGATGAACACTGAAGCTTTCTTT
CASSSGASSMNTEAFF
>.|TRBJ2-7|TRBV23-1|TRBD2
TGCGCCAGCAGTCAACGGGAGGGGGGGGCGGTTTACGAGCAGTACTTC
CASSQREGGAVYEQYF
>.|TRBJ1-1|TRBV2|TRBD1
TGTGCCAGCAGCCCCCCGACAGGGGCCGTCACTGAAGCTTTCTTT
CASSPPTGAVTEAFF
>once|TRBJ2-3|TRBV5-4|TRBD2
TGTGCCAGCAGCTCCATAGCGGGGGGCGTCACAGATACGCAGTATTTT
CASSSIAGGVTDTQYF